Given below is one T cell receptor (beta chain) in context. In the same sample, other DNA sequences code for this CDR3. The repertoire was sequenced with immunoSEQ multiplex PCR; TCRdb's copy has only in-frame clones and lacks some. The sample comprises around 54,000 clones, about nine tenths of which are singletons, and approximately 8% rests with the top ten. CDR3 length equals 13 residues. V dropped 4 bases and J dropped 4; count of bases not matched to a gene: 0. Looked up from germline, CDR1 is LGHDT and CDR2 is YNNKEL (reference sequence). This specimen belongs to a study of blood T cell repertoires in COVID-19. Study-wide background: T cells, B-cell-depleted T cells, or PBMCs provided the cDNA or gDNA that served as material.

The sequence derives from a woman aged 40 to 50 with active COVID-19. This chain uses TRBV3-1 (or the pseudogene TRBV3-2) with TRBJ1-2, with 10 bases aligning to TRBD1. Input material: peripheral blood. CDR3 sequence reads: CASSRDRGYGYTF. CDR3 DNA: TGTGCCAGCAGCCGGGACAGGGGCTATGGCTACACCTTC.